Each of the 16 T cell receptor beta chains below was sequenced from the same sample in a study of blood T cell repertoires in COVID-19. Repertoires were generated with immunoSEQ multiplex PCR, while TCRdb's copy carries only in-frame clones and drops some. This table has some 200,000 clones, around nine tenths appearing once. The sequencing sample was made of peripheral blood. These receptors were obtained from a young woman who had recovered from COVID-19.

This clone was counted once. The genes are TRBV19 and TRBJ1-1, with D perhaps matching TRBD1 (6 bases). Trimming took 6 bases from V and 2 from J, leaving 16 bases between them. The CDR3 sequence is 15 residues long. Per germline, CDR1 LNHDA and CDR2 SQIVND (reference sequence). In nucleotides, the CDR3 is TGTGCCAGTAGGGCCGGGACACTTCTTAACACTGAAGCTTTCTTT. Translating gives CASRAGTLLNTEAFF.

The chain employs TRBV7-2 and TRBJ2-3, with 12 bases lining up with TRBD2. The CDR3 extends over 17 amino acids. The V and J ends lost 5 bases and 2 bases, in that order; junction bases with no gene match: 8. Germline loops: CDR1 SGHTA, CDR2 FQGNSA. This chain's CDR3 is CASSRGTSGLFTDTQYF. The CDR3 nucleotides are TGTGCCAGCAGCCGCGGGACTAGCGGGTTGTTCACAGATACGCAGTATTTT.

This sequence joins TRBV5-1 and TRBJ1-1; D unclear. This CDR3 has 14 residues. V lost 4 bases, J lost 0 bases, and 10 bases lay in between. Germline lookup yields CDR1 SGHRS and CDR2 YFSETQ. CDR3 loop: CASSRTTLNTEAFF. As DNA, the CDR3 is TGCGCCAGCAGCCGTACGACACTGAACACTGAAGCTTTCTTT.

CDR3 nucleotides: TGTGCCAGCAGCTTGGGGGACAGGGACGGTTCACCCCTCCACTTT. Translating it yields CASSLGDRDGSPLHF. The V and J genes are TRBV7-3 and TRBJ1-6; 9 nucleotides match TRBD1. The CDR3 covers 15 residues. V lost 3 bases and J lost 9; bases outside the gene matches: 6. Germline V gives CDR1 SGHTA, CDR2 FQGTGA.

This clone showed up just once. This rearrangement joins TRBV6-2 or TRBV6-3 to TRBJ2-1; 7 bases agree with TRBD2. Germline V lookup: CDR1 MNHEY, CDR2 SVGEGT. The CDR3 consists of 14 residues. J gave up 8 bases and V 2 bases, and 6 bases lay outside the gene matches. Written as DNA, the CDR3 is TGTGCCAGCAGTTACGTGACTAGCTTGGATGAGCAGTTCTTC. Translation: CASSYVTSLDEQFF.

J is TRBJ2-7 and V is TRBV27; D is perhaps TRBD1 (5 bases). CDR3 length: 13 amino acids. CDR1 and CDR2 from the germline V gene are MNHEY and SMNVEV (reference sequence). V was pared by 5 bases and J by 6 bases, with 14 bases between. The CDR3 sequence: CASSRTRGREQYV. In DNA form, the CDR3 reads TGTGCCAGCAGTCGGACAAGAGGACGCGAGCAGTACGTC.

The V and J genes are TRBV5-1 and TRBJ2-1; D is unclear. Germline loops: CDR1 SGHRS, CDR2 YFSETQ. The ends were cut back, 1 base at V and 7 bases at J, with 6 bases in the middle. The CDR3 totals 12 residues. The CDR3 spells CASSLNRNEQFF. As DNA, the CDR3 is TGCGCCAGCAGCTTGAATCGTAATGAGCAGTTCTTC.

The CDR3 DNA sequence: TGTGCCAGCAGTGAATGGAGTATCCGAACTAATGAAAAACTGTTTTTT. Encoded protein: CASSEWSIRTNEKLFF. The chain joins TRBV2 to TRBJ1-4; D unresolved. Trimming shortened V by 2 bases and J by 1 base, and 11 bases separated the two germline ends. The CDR3 totals 16 residues. The germline V gene has CDR1 SNHLY and CDR2 FYNNEI.

The V call is TRBV28, the J call TRBJ1-2; TRBD1 is a possible D gene (5 bases). V lost 7 bases to trimming and J lost 3 bases, with 21 bases between them. The CDR3 loop spans 16 amino acids. The germline CDR1 and CDR2 sequences are MDHEN and SYDVKM. Here the CDR3 DNA reads TGTGCCAGCATCGAACAACGGCCAGGGATTGACTATGGCTACACCTTC. This encodes CASIEQRPGIDYGYTF.

The genes are TRBV5-6 and TRBJ1-6; D ambiguous. CDR1 SGHDT and CDR2 YYEEEE come from the germline V gene. Trimming removed 1 base from V and 9 bases from J, with 5 bases in between. The CDR3 sequence is 12 residues long. The CDR3 DNA is TGTGCCAGCAGCTTGTGGAGTTCACCCCTCCACTTT. It translates to CASSLWSSPLHF.

DNA for the CDR3: TGTGCCAGCAGTTTCAGCGGGAAGAGAACCTTTAGCAATCAGCCCCAGCATTTT. Translating it yields CASSFSGKRTFSNQPQHF. J is TRBJ1-5 and V is TRBV6-2 or TRBV6-3, with D uncertain. Germline CDR1 reads MNHEY; CDR2 reads SVGEGT. This CDR3 contains 18 residues. V lost 4 bases to trimming and J lost 0 bases, with 19 bases between them.

The rearrangement links TRBV7-9 to TRBJ1-5; 7 bases align to TRBD1. The CDR3 has 17 amino acids. Germline assignment: CDR1 SEHNR and CDR2 FQNEAQ (reference sequence). The V and J ends lost 5 bases and 5 bases, in that order; junction bases with no gene match: 15. CDR3 region: CASSLVSGTASYQPQHF. The CDR3 DNA follows: TGTGCCAGCAGCCTTGTATCCGGGACAGCCAGTTATCAGCCCCAGCATTTT.

The gene calls are TRBV14 and TRBJ2-7; perhaps TRBD2 as D (6 bases). This CDR3 has 14 residues. The germline V gene has CDR1 SGHDN and CDR2 FVKESK. V was clipped by 4 bases and J by 3 bases, with 13 bases between them. CDR3 residues: CASSPRLGGYEQYF. The CDR3 nucleotides read TGTGCCAGCAGCCCGAGGTTGGGGGGCTACGAGCAGTACTTC.

J is TRBJ2-5 and V is TRBV7-9, with 8 bases lining up with TRBD1. With V trimmed by 1 base and J by 6 bases, 10 bases remained unmatched. Germline CDR1 and CDR2: SEHNR and FQNEAQ (reference sequence). CDR3 size: 16 residues. The CDR3 loop reads CASSLGRTGSQKTQYF. Here the CDR3 DNA reads TGTGCCAGCAGCTTAGGCAGGACAGGGAGTCAAAAGACCCAGTACTTC.

This chain uses TRBV9 with TRBJ2-7; tentatively, D is TRBD2 (5 bases). V was clipped by 0 bases and J by 0 bases, with 13 bases between them. The germline V gene encodes CDR1 SGDLS and CDR2 YYNGEE. There are 16 residues in the CDR3. In nucleotides, the CDR3 is TGTGCCAGCAGCGTAGCGGGGTCCCAAAGCTCCTACGAGCAGTACTTC. Encoded protein: CASSVAGSQSSYEQYF.

The gene calls are TRBV7-9 and TRBJ2-2, with D unclear. The V end lost 0 bases, the J end lost 5 bases, and 10 bases lay between the germline ends. The CDR3 consists of 15 residues. Looked up from germline, CDR1 is SEHNR and CDR2 is FQNEAQ (reference sequence). This CDR3 is CASSLAAEMTGELFF. The CDR3 nucleotides read TGTGCCAGCAGCTTAGCCGCGGAGATGACCGGGGAGCTGTTTTTT.